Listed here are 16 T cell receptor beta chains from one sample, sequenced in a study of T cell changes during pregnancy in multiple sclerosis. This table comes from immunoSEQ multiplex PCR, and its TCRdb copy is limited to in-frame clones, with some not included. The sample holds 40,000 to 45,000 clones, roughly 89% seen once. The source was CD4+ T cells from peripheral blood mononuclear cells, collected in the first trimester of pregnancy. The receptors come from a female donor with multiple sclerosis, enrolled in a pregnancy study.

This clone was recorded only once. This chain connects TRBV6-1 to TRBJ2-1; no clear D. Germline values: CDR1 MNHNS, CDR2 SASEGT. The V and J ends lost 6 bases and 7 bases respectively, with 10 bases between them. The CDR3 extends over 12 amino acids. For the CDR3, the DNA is TGTGCCAGCAGCTCCTTAATGAATGAGCAGTTCTTC. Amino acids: CASSSLMNEQFF.

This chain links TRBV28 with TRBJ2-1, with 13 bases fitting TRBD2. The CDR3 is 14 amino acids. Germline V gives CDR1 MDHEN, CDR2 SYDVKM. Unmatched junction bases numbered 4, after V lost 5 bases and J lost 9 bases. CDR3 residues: CASSRTSGSGEQFF. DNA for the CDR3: TGTGCCAGCAGTAGGACTAGCGGGAGCGGTGAGCAGTTCTTC.

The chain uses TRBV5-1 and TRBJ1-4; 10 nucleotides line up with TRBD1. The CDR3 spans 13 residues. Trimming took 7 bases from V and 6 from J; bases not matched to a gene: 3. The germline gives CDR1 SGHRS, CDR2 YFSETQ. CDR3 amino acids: CASHGTGDEKLFF. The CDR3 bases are TGCGCCAGCCACGGGACAGGGGATGAAAAACTGTTTTTT. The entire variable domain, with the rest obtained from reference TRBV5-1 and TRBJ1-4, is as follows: KAGVTQTPRYLIKTRGQQVTLSCSPISGHRSVSWYQQTPGQGLQFLFEYFSETQRNKGNFPGRFSGRQFSNSRSEMNVSTLELGDSALYLCASHGTGDEKLFFGSGTQLSVL.

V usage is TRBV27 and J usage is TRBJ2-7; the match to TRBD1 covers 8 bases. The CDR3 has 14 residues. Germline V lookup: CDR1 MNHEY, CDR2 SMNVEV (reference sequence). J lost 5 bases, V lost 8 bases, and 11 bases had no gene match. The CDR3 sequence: CASLRTGSLNEQYF. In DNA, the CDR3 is TGTGCCAGCCTTCGGACAGGGTCGCTCAACGAGCAGTACTTC.

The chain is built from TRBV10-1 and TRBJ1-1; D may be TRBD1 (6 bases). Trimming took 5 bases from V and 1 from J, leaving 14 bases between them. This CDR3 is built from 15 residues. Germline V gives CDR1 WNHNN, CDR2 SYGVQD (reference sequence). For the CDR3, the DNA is TGCGCCAGCAGTTCACAGGGAAGATCGAACACTGAAGCTTTCTTT. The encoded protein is CASSSQGRSNTEAFF.

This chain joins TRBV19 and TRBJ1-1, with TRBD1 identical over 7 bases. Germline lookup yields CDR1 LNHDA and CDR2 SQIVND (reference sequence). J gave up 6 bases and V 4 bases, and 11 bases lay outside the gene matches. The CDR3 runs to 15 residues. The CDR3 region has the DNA TGTGCCAGTAGTAAAGCTACAGGGGCTGGCGCTGAAGCTTTCTTT. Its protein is CASSKATGAGAEAFF.

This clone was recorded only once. CDR3 residues: CASSLVGTGQYEQYF. The CDR3 region has the DNA TGTGCCAGCAGCTTAGTTGGGACAGGGCAATACGAGCAGTACTTC. This chain connects TRBV11-2 to TRBJ2-7; 9 nucleotides line up with TRBD1. Trimming at V came to 1 base and at J to 4 bases, leaving 5 bases not matched to a gene. CDR3 length: 15 amino acids. Germline V CDR1 and CDR2: SGHAT, FQNNGV.

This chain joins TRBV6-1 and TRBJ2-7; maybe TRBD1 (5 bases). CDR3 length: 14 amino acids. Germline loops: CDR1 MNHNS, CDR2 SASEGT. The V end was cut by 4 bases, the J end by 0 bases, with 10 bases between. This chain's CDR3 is CASSAGLSSYEQYF. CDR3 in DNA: TGTGCCAGCAGTGCAGGGTTAAGCTCCTACGAGCAGTACTTC.

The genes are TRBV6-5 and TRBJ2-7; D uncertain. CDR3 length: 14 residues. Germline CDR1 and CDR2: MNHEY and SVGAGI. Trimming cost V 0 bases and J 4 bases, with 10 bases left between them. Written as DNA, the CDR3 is TGTGCCAGCAGTTACTCGAGCGTCGTTTACGAGCAGTACTTC. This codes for CASSYSSVVYEQYF.

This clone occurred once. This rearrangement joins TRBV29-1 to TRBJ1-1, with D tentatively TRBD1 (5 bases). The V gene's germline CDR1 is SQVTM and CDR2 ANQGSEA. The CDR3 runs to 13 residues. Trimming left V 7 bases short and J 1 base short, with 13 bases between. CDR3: CSGHAGGNTEAFF. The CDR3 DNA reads TGCAGCGGGCACGCGGGGGGGAACACTGAAGCTTTCTTT.

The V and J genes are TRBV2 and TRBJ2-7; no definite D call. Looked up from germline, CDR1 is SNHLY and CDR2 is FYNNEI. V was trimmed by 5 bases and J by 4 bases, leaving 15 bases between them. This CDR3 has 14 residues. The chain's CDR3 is CASSLGPYQYEQYF. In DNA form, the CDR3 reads TGTGCCAGCAGTTTGGGCCCGTACCAATACGAGCAGTACTTC.

CDR3 bases: TGTGCCAGCTCACCTAAGGGGTTGAACACTGAAGCTTTCTTT. Amino acids: CASSPKGLNTEAFF. The chain is built from TRBV18 and TRBJ1-1, with D possibly TRBD1 on 5 matching bases. Germline-derived CDR1 and CDR2 are KGHSH and LQKENI. Trimming stripped 3 bases from V and 0 bases from J, with 8 bases between. This CDR3 comprises 14 residues. The full variable domain, completed using reference TRBV18 and TRBJ1-1, is NAGVMQNPRHLVRRRGQEARLRCSPMKGHSHVYWYRQLPEEGLKFMVYLQKENIIDESGMPKERFSAEFPKEGPSILRIQQVVRGDSAAYFCASSPKGLNTEAFFGQGTRLTVV.

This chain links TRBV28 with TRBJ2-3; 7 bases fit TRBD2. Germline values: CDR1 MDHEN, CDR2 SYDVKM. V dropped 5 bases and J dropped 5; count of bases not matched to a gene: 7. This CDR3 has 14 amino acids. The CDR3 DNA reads TGTGCCAGCAGTCCCGGACTAGTGGGAGATACGCAGTATTTT. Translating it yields CASSPGLVGDTQYF.

The CDR3 DNA reads as TGTGCCAGCAGTATGACTAGCTACCCCACAGATACGCAGTATTTT. Residues: CASSMTSYPTDTQYF. The chain carries TRBV27 and TRBJ2-3; 7 bases match TRBD2. CDR1 is MNHEY, CDR2 SMNVEV, per germline (reference sequence). Germline trimming cut 5 bases from V and 2 bases from J; bases unmatched to any gene: 7. The CDR3 totals 15 residues.

CDR3: CASRGTGVGNQPQHF. The DNA for the CDR3 is TGTGCCAGCAGGGGGACAGGTGTCGGGAATCAGCCCCAGCATTTT. V usage is TRBV28 and J usage is TRBJ1-5; TRBD1 agrees at 8 bases. Unmatched junction bases numbered 8, after V lost 6 bases and J lost 4 bases. Germline CDR1 MDHEN, CDR2 SYDVKM. The CDR3 loop spans 15 amino acids.

The CDR3 here is CASSPSGAYEQYF. The CDR3, as DNA: TGTGCCAGTAGTCCTAGCGGCGCCTACGAGCAGTACTTC. The J gene is TRBJ2-7, the V gene TRBV19; TRBD2 matches 7 bases. After removal of 5 bases from V and 2 bases from J, the junction contained 3 bases not matched to a gene. Per the germline V gene, CDR1 is LNHDA and CDR2 is SQIVND (reference sequence). The CDR3 totals 13 residues.